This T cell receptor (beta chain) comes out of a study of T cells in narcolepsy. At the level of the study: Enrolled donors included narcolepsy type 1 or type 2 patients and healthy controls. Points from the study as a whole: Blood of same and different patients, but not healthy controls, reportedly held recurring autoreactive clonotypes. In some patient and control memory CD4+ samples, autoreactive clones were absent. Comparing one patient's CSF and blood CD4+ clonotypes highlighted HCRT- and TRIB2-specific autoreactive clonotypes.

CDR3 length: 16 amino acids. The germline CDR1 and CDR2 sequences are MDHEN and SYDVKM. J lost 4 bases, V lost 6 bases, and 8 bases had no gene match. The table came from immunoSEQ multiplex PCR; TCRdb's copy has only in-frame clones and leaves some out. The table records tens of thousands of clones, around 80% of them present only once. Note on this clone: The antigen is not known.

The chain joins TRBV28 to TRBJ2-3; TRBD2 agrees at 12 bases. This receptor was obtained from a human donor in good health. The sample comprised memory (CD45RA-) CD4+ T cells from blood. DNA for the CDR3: TGTGCCAGCAGCCTAGCGGGGGGGCCATCCCCAGATACGCAGTATTTT. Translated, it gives CASSLAGGPSPDTQYF.